This entry concerns a single TCR beta chain. It lacks a known antigen. A read error may produce the germline difference seen at one junction end. Libraries were constructed by 5' RACE. The run used an Illumina HiSeq 2500. A second PCR of about 6 to 11 cycles was performed with a sample-barcoded 5' primer and a J-beta primer mix. A unique molecular identifier was introduced onto each TCR beta cDNA molecule by a template-switch 5' adaptor carrying 12 random nucleotides. Each sample yielded at least 3 million CDR3-containing paired-end reads. All of the RNA was converted into first-strand cDNA using the Mint cDNA synthesis kit, with a TRBC-specific oligonucleotide serving as the primer. Following uracil-DNA glycosylase treatment, a first 18-cycle PCR with universal primers M1SS and BC2_uni_R was performed on all cDNA. As for how the authors treated the data: For normalization, 1 million high-quality reads, each with a distinct molecular identifier, were randomly selected from each sample. Instead of being binned into consensus sequences, reads that shared molecular identifiers were thrown out. CDR3 identification, clonotype clustering and error correction used MiTCR with a Q25 quality threshold and the strictest error-elimination algorithm. A nonparametric unseen species model using Euler transformation provided a lower-bound estimate of total TCR beta diversity. TCRdb redid the processing of the public reads, applying fastp at Q25 and MiXCR, and retained in-frame beta chains. Rows matching on CDR3 protein sequence are summarized as one entry with the most common DNA and genes. What appears here as the V and J calls and clone size reflects TCRdb's work, not the paper's. In all, the sample holds about 1.7 million distinct CDR3 sequences, and roughly 27% of those were seen once. The ten largest clones represent 7% to 9% of the sample.

From the germline V gene, CDR1 is SQVTM and CDR2 is ANQGSEA. Spanning cysteine to phenylalanine, the CDR3 consists of 13 amino acids. The entry retains the CDR3 DNA only, 39 bases that are in frame from base 1. This sample stems from a study of blood T cells in healthy people across ages (dated by TCRdb to between 2014 and 2017). For the study in its entirety: In model experiments, template switching captured roughly one uniquely barcoded TCR beta cDNA molecule for every two T cells. Using deep sequencing normalized with unique cDNA molecular identifiers, the study measured how TCR beta repertoire diversity changes with age. Donors were grouped into four age groups: young (average 16 years), middle-aged (39), aged (around 62) and long-lived (roughly 80). To avoid experimental bias, donors of different ages were randomly spread across the sequencing lanes. For two donors (one aged 18 to 30 and one aged 80 or older), the study analyzed two additional independent replicas of 1 million unique cDNA reads from the same blood draw. What the study reported, not specific to this receptor: The CMV infection status of donors was not known, potentially confounding age-related changes in expanded clonotypes. Total diversity estimates from one million sequenced T cells were considered lower bounds and underestimates. As age increased, observed TCR beta diversity per million T cells dropped in a roughly linear way, and a significant reduction was already evident by age 40. Bulk unsorted PBMC profiling prevented conclusive comparison of naive and antigen-experienced compartments. Observed TCR beta diversity correlated strongly with the percentage of naive T cells measured by flow cytometry. Compared with the aged group, more naive CD4+ T cells, fewer expanded clones and increased TCR diversity were shown by the long-lived group, suggesting age selection.

Systemically healthy Caucasian individuals from Russia, over 30 in total and aged about 6 to 95 years, were included as donors. Ten milliliters of peripheral blood were drawn from each donor into EDTA-treated Vacutainer tubes. Ficoll-Paque density-gradient centrifugation was used to isolate PBMCs, with at least 6 million per sample. Trizol reagent was used to extract total RNA from the PBMCs, yielding at least 5 micrograms per sample. For every donor, flow cytometry on a PBMC aliquot measured the percentage of naive CD45RAhigh/CD27high T cells. Sample: blood. This receptor was obtained from a woman aged 30 to 39 in good health. The chain is assembled from TRBV29-1 and TRBJ1-5, with the D gene not confidently named. The sequenced DNA: TGCAGCGTCTGGGGAGGGAGCAATCAGCCCCGGCATTTT. This translates into CSVWGGSNQPRHF.